The next 13 T cell receptor beta chains were all read from a single sample in a study of CD8+ T cells in alopecia areata. cDNA reverse transcribed from extracted RNA served as the sequencing template. Profiled with immunoSEQ multiplex PCR; TCRdb holds only in-frame clones, not every one. The data show around 190,000 clones, approximately 61% seen once. Treatment: oral pan-JAK inhibitor, 5-10 mg twice daily. The input for sequencing was CD4+ T cells sorted from blood, taken at week 24, from a patient treated with tofacitinib. The receptors derive from a human donor with alopecia areata.

Points on this clone: One end of the junction is discordant with germline, which a read error may explain. The gene calls are TRBV20-1 and TRBJ1-2; 8 positions agree with TRBD1. CDR1 is DFQATT and CDR2 is SNEGSKA in the germline V gene (reference sequence). This CDR3 region has 11 residues. In nucleotides, the CDR3 is TGCAGTGCTACCGGACAGGGTCACAGTAGCTTC. Translation gives CSATGQGHSSF.

The genes are TRBV29-1 and TRBJ1-1, with D perhaps TRBD1 (6 bases). This CDR3 is built from 12 residues. Trimming removed 8 bases from V and 8 bases from J, with 18 bases in between. Germline V gene lookup returns CDR1 SQVTM and CDR2 ANQGSEA. The CDR3 nucleotides read TGCAGCACCGGACAGACAAATATAGAAGCTTTCTTT. Translated: CSTGQTNIEAFF.

This clone was seen once. The chain couples TRBV14 to TRBJ2-5; TRBD1 matches 7 bases. This CDR3 is built from 15 residues. V lost 0 bases and J lost 5; bases outside the gene matches: 6. From germline, CDR1 is SGHDN and CDR2 FVKESK. The CDR3 DNA is TGTGCCAGCAGCCAAGAAAGGGGGCCGAGGGAGACCCAGTACTTC. This translates into CASSQERGPRETQYF.

This clone was counted only a few times. The chain employs TRBV2 and TRBJ1-6; possible D gene TRBD1, 6 bases. CDR1 and CDR2 (germline): SNHLY, FYNNEI. V was pared by 3 bases and J by 10 bases, with 19 bases between. This CDR3 region has 16 residues. The CDR3 loop is CASSEGKGVFGSPLHF. CDR3 DNA sequence: TGTGCCAGCAGTGAGGGGAAGGGGGTGTTCGGCTCACCCCTCCACTTT.

CDR3: CASSPSRTENTEAFF. The CDR3, as DNA: TGTGCCAGCTCACCTAGTCGGACTGAAAACACTGAAGCTTTCTTT. The rearrangement links TRBV18 to TRBJ1-1, with D hard to call. V lost 3 bases and J lost 2, with 13 bases in between. Germline assignment: CDR1 KGHSH and CDR2 LQKENI. The CDR3 covers 15 residues.

This clone has only a few counts. The V call is TRBV11-2, the J call TRBJ1-1, with D unresolved. V was pared by 0 bases and J by 6 bases, with 2 bases between. This CDR3 region has 11 residues. Germline loops: CDR1 SGHAT, CDR2 FQNNGV. CDR3: CASSLEAEAFF. CDR3 DNA: TGTGCCAGCAGCTTAGAGGCTGAAGCTTTCTTT.

V is TRBV4-1 and J is TRBJ1-1; D is uncertain. Germline V gene sequence: CDR1 MGHRA, CDR2 YSYEKL. The V end lost 5 bases, the J end lost 0 bases, and 7 bases lay between the germline ends. The CDR3 covers 13 residues. The CDR3 DNA reads as TGCGCCAGCAGCGCAGCCCTGAACACTGAAGCTTTCTTT. Encoded protein: CASSAALNTEAFF.

The chain has TRBV13 and TRBJ2-3; D gene ambiguous. This CDR3 has 12 amino acids. V shed 4 bases and J shed 3 bases, with 5 bases lying between them. Germline V CDR1 and CDR2: PRHDT, FYEKMQ (reference sequence). The DNA for the CDR3 is TGTGCCAGCAGCTATCAGACAGATACGCAGTATTTT. This codes for CASSYQTDTQYF.

This chain joins TRBV29-1 and TRBJ2-5; D might be TRBD2 (6 bases). CDR1 is SQVTM and CDR2 is ANQGSEA in the germline V gene. The CDR3 is made up of 13 amino acids. With 3 bases removed from V and 1 base from J, the gap between germline ends came to 9 bases. CDR3 bases: TGCAGCGTTGACCTAGCGTTCCAAGAGACCCAGTACTTC. Its translation: CSVDLAFQETQYF. Full variable domain (missing parts from reference TRBV29-1 and TRBJ2-5): SAVISQKPSRDICQRGTSLTIQCQVDSQVTMMFWYRQQPGQSLTLIATANQGSEATYESGFVIDKFPISRPNLTFSTLTVSNMSPEDSSIYLCSVDLAFQETQYFGPGTRLLVL.

The gene calls are TRBV30 and TRBJ1-6; D is possibly TRBD1 (6 bases). The V gene's germline CDR1 is GTSNPN and CDR2 SVGIG (reference sequence). Trimming stripped 1 base from V and 6 bases from J, with 13 bases between. The CDR3 contains 15 residues. CDR3 sequence reads: CAWSAKGVRNSPLHF. The CDR3 nucleotides read TGTGCCTGGAGTGCTAAGGGGGTTCGTAATTCACCCCTCCACTTT.

This chain connects TRBV30 to TRBJ1-1; D unclear. Germline CDR1 and CDR2: GTSNPN and SVGIG (reference sequence). V was clipped by 0 bases and J by 8 bases, with 10 bases between them. This CDR3 contains 12 residues. The CDR3 loop is CAWSVRPVEAFF. The CDR3 DNA sequence: TGTGCCTGGAGTGTTAGGCCAGTCGAAGCTTTCTTT.

This clone has just one count. The chain has TRBV25-1 and TRBJ1-6; possible D gene TRBD1, 5 bases. V was pared by 5 bases and J by 9 bases, with 11 bases between. The CDR3 consists of 13 residues. Looked up from germline, CDR1 is MGHDK and CDR2 is SYGVNS. The CDR3 DNA is TGTGCCAGCAGTTTAAAGGGGAGTTCACCCCTCCACTTT. The encoded protein is CASSLKGSSPLHF.

V is TRBV9 and J is TRBJ2-3; TRBD1 matches 7 bases. Germline CDR1 is SGDLS and CDR2 is YYNGEE. CDR3 length equals 16 residues. V shed 3 bases and J 1 base; nucleotides not matched to a gene: 8. The CDR3 DNA reads as TGTGCCAGCAGCGCAAGACAGGGCTTCGGCACAGATACGCAGTATTTT. Translated, it gives CASSARQGFGTDTQYF.